A single sample gave rise to the 23 T cell receptor beta chains below, sequenced in a study of immune evolution from preneoplasia to lung adenocarcinoma. Method: immunoSEQ multiplex PCR; TCRdb's copy keeps in-frame clones and lacks some. The table shows around 2,600 clones, with roughly 87% occurring only once. The sequenced sample was FFPE adjacent normal lung tissue. The receptors stem from a person between 65 and 80 years old with lung adenocarcinoma.

This chain links TRBV28 with TRBJ1-5, with 7 bases fitting TRBD1. CDR3 size: 17 residues. Germline V gene data show CDR1 as MDHEN and CDR2 as SYDVKM. V lost 5 bases to trimming and J lost 7 bases; unmatched junction nucleotides: 17. The CDR3 DNA follows: TGTGCCAGCAGTAAAGATACCGGAGACAGGGCTAGGCAGCCCCAGCATTTT. Translating it yields CASSKDTGDRARQPQHF.

The chain uses TRBV6-1 and TRBJ2-1; D gene uncertain. V dropped 2 bases and J dropped 5 bases, with 4 bases sitting between them. The CDR3 loop spans 12 amino acids. CDR1 and CDR2 (germline): MNHNS, SASEGT. CDR3 nucleotides: TGTGCCAGCAGTGAAAACAACAATGAGCAGTTCTTC. It specifies CASSENNNEQFF.

The chain recombines TRBV6-6 with TRBJ1-5; 10 positions agree with TRBD1. The CDR3 sequence is 15 residues long. The germline CDR1 and CDR2 sequences are MNHNY and SVGAGI (reference sequence). The junction had 17 bases not matched to a gene; V was cut back by 6 bases and J by 15 bases. CDR3 region: CASRSPGQGNLGPHF. CDR3 nucleotides: TGTGCCAGCAGATCGCCGGGACAGGGGAACCTAGGACCGCATTTT.

This chain connects TRBV27 to TRBJ1-1, with D unclear. The CDR3 spans 15 residues. With 5 bases removed from V and 7 bases from J, the gap between germline ends came to 20 bases. Germline lookup yields CDR1 MNHEY and CDR2 SMNVEV (reference sequence). CDR3 sequence (DNA): TGTGCCAGCAGTCGGGAGGGCAGTGGGAGCCTTGAAGCTTTCTTT. It specifies CASSREGSGSLEAFF.

This CDR3 is CASSLGQRVAKNIQYF. Written as DNA, the CDR3 is TGTGCCAGCAGCCTGGGACAAAGGGTCGCCAAAAACATTCAGTACTTC. This chain links TRBV7-9 with TRBJ2-4; D perhaps matches TRBD1 (6 bases). V dropped 5 bases and J dropped 1 base, with 15 bases sitting between them. Germline CDR1 reads SEHNR; CDR2 reads FQNEAQ (reference sequence). The CDR3 covers 16 residues.

J is TRBJ2-1 and V is TRBV28; 11 bases line up with TRBD2. This CDR3 spans 16 amino acids. Germline trimming cut 3 bases from V and 7 bases from J; bases unmatched to any gene: 8. CDR1 is MDHEN, CDR2 SYDVKM, per germline. CDR3 in DNA: TGTGCCAGCAGTTTCGAGACTAGCGGGAAACGGAATGAGCAGTTCTTC. It specifies CASSFETSGKRNEQFF.

The chain employs TRBV10-3 and TRBJ1-2; D ambiguous. The V gene's germline CDR1 is ENHRY and CDR2 SYGVKD. This CDR3 region has 14 residues. Trimming took 0 bases from V and 4 from J, leaving 9 bases between them. The CDR3: CAISESEKGYGYTF. For the CDR3, the DNA is TGTGCCATCAGTGAGTCCGAAAAGGGCTATGGCTACACCTTC.

This chain connects TRBV5-1 to TRBJ2-7; 9 bases are a match to TRBD2. J lost 0 bases, V lost 0 bases, and 10 bases had no gene match. The CDR3 is 18 amino acids. The germline CDR1 and CDR2 sequences are SGHRS and YFSETQ. The CDR3 spells CASSLESSGARSSYEQYF. CDR3 sequence (DNA): TGCGCCAGCAGCTTGGAGTCTAGCGGGGCCCGAAGCTCCTACGAGCAGTACTTC.

This chain's CDR3 is CASSSADRATGEQYF. CDR3 bases: TGTGCCAGCAGCTCAGCGGACAGGGCGACGGGTGAGCAGTACTTC. The rearrangement links TRBV7-9 to TRBJ2-7, with TRBD1 matching over 8 bases. The CDR3 runs to 15 residues. V shed 4 bases and J 7 bases; nucleotides not matched to a gene: 12. The germline CDR1 and CDR2 sequences are SEHNR and FQNEAQ (reference sequence).

The CDR3 DNA reads TGTGCCAGCAGTTACGGACAGCGGGGCTACACCTTC. It translates to CASSYGQRGYTF. The chain employs TRBV9 and TRBJ1-2; weak D call: TRBD1 (6 bases). Per the germline V gene, CDR1 is SGDLS and CDR2 is YYNGEE. V was trimmed by 5 bases and J by 8 bases, leaving 13 bases between them. The CDR3 spans 12 residues.

This chain links TRBV9 with TRBJ2-7; 10 bases are a match to TRBD1. From germline, CDR1 is SGDLS and CDR2 YYNGEE. Germline trimming cut 4 bases from V and 1 base from J; bases unmatched to any gene: 5. This CDR3 comprises 15 residues. CDR3 nucleotides: TGTGCCAGCAGCCCGCGGGACAGGGGTTCCTACGAGCAGTACTTC. Protein: CASSPRDRGSYEQYF.

The V gene is TRBV27, the J gene TRBJ1-1; no reliable D call. The CDR3 runs 13 residues. Germline V CDR1 and CDR2: MNHEY, SMNVEV (reference sequence). Trimming pared 6 bases from V and 5 bases from J, leaving 13 bases between. The CDR3 protein is CASSPLGGTEAFF. As DNA, the CDR3 is TGTGCCAGCAGCCCCCTGGGAGGAACTGAAGCTTTCTTT.

The chain recombines TRBV11-3 with TRBJ2-1; no definite D call. The CDR3 is 13 amino acids. Trimming removed 5 bases at V and 5 bases at J, with 10 bases between. Per germline, CDR1 SGHNT and CDR2 YENEEA. In DNA, the CDR3 is TGTGCCAGCAGCCGCGACGCCGACAATGAGCAGTTCTTC. This gives the protein CASSRDADNEQFF.

V usage is TRBV11-2 and J usage is TRBJ2-1, with 10 bases identical to TRBD2. CDR1 and CDR2 from the germline V gene are SGHAT and FQNNGV. The CDR3 sequence is 13 residues long. Unmatched junction bases numbered 4, after V lost 5 bases and J lost 9 bases. The CDR3 loop is CASSNVAGGEQFF. CDR3 DNA sequence: TGTGCCAGCAGCAACGTAGCGGGGGGTGAGCAGTTCTTC. Full variable domain (remainder filled in from reference TRBV11-2 and TRBJ2-1): EAGVAQSPRYKIIEKRQSVAFWCNPISGHATLYWYQQILGQGPKLLIQFQNNGVVDDSQLPKDRFSAERLKGVDSTLKIQPAKLEDSAVYLCASSNVAGGEQFFGPGTRLTVL.

The chain employs TRBV7-9 and TRBJ1-1, with D hard to call. CDR3 size: 15 residues. Germline V gives CDR1 SEHNR, CDR2 FQNEAQ (reference sequence). With 5 bases removed from V and 2 bases from J, the gap between germline ends came to 15 bases. CDR3 residues: CASSPKDLANTEAFF. The DNA of the CDR3 is TGTGCCAGCAGCCCCAAGGACCTGGCTAACACTGAAGCTTTCTTT.

The chain joins TRBV18 to TRBJ2-7, with D tentatively TRBD1 (6 bases). V was cut by 3 bases and J by 0 bases, with 15 bases left in between. The CDR3 loop spans 16 amino acids. Germline loops: CDR1 KGHSH, CDR2 LQKENI. The CDR3 reads CASSPVGQLSSYEQYF. The CDR3 nucleotides are TGTGCCAGCTCACCGGTTGGACAGTTAAGCTCCTACGAGCAGTACTTC. The full variable domain, rest sourced from reference TRBV18 and TRBJ2-7, is NAGVMQNPRHLVRRRGQEARLRCSPMKGHSHVYWYRQLPEEGLKFMVYLQKENIIDESGMPKERFSAEFPKEGPSILRIQQVVRGDSAAYFCASSPVGQLSSYEQYFGPGTRLTVT.

The chain combines TRBV7-9 with TRBJ2-7; either TRBD1 or TRBD2 may fit D (6 bases each). Germline assignment: CDR1 SEHNR and CDR2 FQNEAQ (reference sequence). The V end was cut by 5 bases, the J end by 1 base, with 15 bases between. CDR3 size: 15 residues. DNA for the CDR3: TGTGCCAGCAGCCGAGGGGGGACGGAATCCTACGAGCAGTACTTC. Protein: CASSRGGTESYEQYF.

This clone is labeled large (0.1 to 1%). The rearrangement joins TRBV29-1 to TRBJ2-7; the D gene is possibly TRBD1 (5 bases). In germline, CDR1 is SQVTM, CDR2 ANQGSEA. The CDR3 spans 12 residues. With 6 bases removed from V and 1 base from J, the gap between germline ends came to 10 bases. CDR3 sequence: CSVTDTSYEQYF. The DNA for the CDR3 is TGCAGCGTGACGGACACTTCCTACGAGCAGTACTTC.

The CDR3 protein is CASSSATGFMNTEAFF. DNA of the CDR3: TGTGCCAGCAGTTCCGCGACAGGGTTCATGAACACTGAAGCTTTCTTT. V is TRBV28 and J is TRBJ1-1; 7 nucleotides agree with TRBD1. The CDR3 totals 16 residues. V lost 4 bases, J lost 0 bases, and 8 bases stayed unmatched. CDR1 is MDHEN and CDR2 is SYDVKM in the germline V gene. Looking up the rest from reference TRBV28 and TRBJ1-1 gives the full variable domain: DVKVTQSSRYLVKRTGEKVFLECVQDMDHENMFWYRQDPGLGLRLIYFSYDVKMKEKGDIPEGYSVSREKKERFSLILESASTNQTSMYLCASSSATGFMNTEAFFGQGTRLTVV.

The rearrangement links TRBV30 to TRBJ2-5; TRBD2 might be the D (6 bases). This CDR3 has 15 residues. V lost 0 bases, J lost 9 bases, and 20 bases lay in between. Germline loops: CDR1 GTSNPN, CDR2 SVGIG (reference sequence). This CDR3 reads CAWSVSRNRWGAQYF. Here the CDR3 DNA reads TGTGCCTGGAGTGTATCCCGAAATCGTTGGGGGGCCCAGTACTTC. The variable domain in full, with the rest retrieved from reference TRBV30 and TRBJ2-5, is SQTIHQWPATLVQPVGSPLSLECTVEGTSNPNLYWYRQAAGRGLQLLFYSVGIGQISSEVPQNLSASRPQDRQFILSSKKLLLSDSGFYLCAWSVSRNRWGAQYFGPGTRLLVL.

The chain carries TRBV6-1 and TRBJ1-5; perhaps TRBD1 as D (5 bases). The V end lost 4 bases, the J end lost 3 bases, and 16 bases lay between the germline ends. Looked up from germline, CDR1 is MNHNS and CDR2 is SASEGT. The CDR3 spans 16 residues. The DNA for the CDR3 is TGTGCCAGCAGTGTAAGCTCTCCGGGGGTCAATCAGCCCCAGCATTTT. It codes for CASSVSSPGVNQPQHF.

This CDR3 reads CASAEGVSNQPQHF. The CDR3 DNA reads TGTGCCAGCGCCGAGGGGGTTAGCAATCAGCCCCAGCATTTT. The chain couples TRBV25-1 to TRBJ1-5; D possibly corresponds to TRBD1 (6 bases). Germline CDR1 MGHDK, CDR2 SYGVNS. With 8 bases removed from V and 0 bases from J, the gap between germline ends came to 11 bases. This CDR3 spans 14 amino acids.

The chain joins TRBV6-5 to TRBJ2-3; D remains unclear. From germline, CDR1 is MNHEY and CDR2 SVGAGI. This CDR3 comprises 16 residues. Between the trimmed V and J ends, which lost 0 bases and 1 base, there was a span of 11 bases. This chain's CDR3 is CASSYSRRTRTDTQYF. The CDR3 nucleotides read TGTGCCAGCAGTTACTCGAGACGGACGCGCACAGATACGCAGTATTTT.